These T cell receptor beta chains were read from a single sample in a study of neurological immune-mediated disorders. TCRdb called the 5' RACE reads again in MiXCR, with one record for every CDR3 protein. The table has about 84,000 distinct CDR3 sequences, 10% to 13% seen once; the top ten hold 1.8%. The source material was PBMCs. The receptor set was obtained from a man in his forties in good health. Each CDR3 is given with its conserved first and last residue. Each record gives: clone size, V gene, J gene, D gene, CDR3 protein, CDR3 DNA. A D gene is named only where the DNA matches it firmly. Some rows mark clone size as missing; the rest say once, few, many or name a class of expanded clone.

many,TRBV5-6,TRBJ1-1,.,CASSSGLNPVGAFF,TGTGCCAGCAGCTCGGGACTGAACCCCGTGGGAGCTTTCTTT
many,TRBV2,TRBJ1-6,.,CASSVSTDNSPLHF,TGTGCCAGCAGTGTATCCACGGATAATTCACCCCTCCACTTT
many,TRBV5-1,TRBJ2-1,TRBD2,CASSRSGRDNEQFF,TGCGCCAGCAGCCGTAGCGGGAGGGACAATGAGCAGTTCTTC
.,TRBV6-6,TRBJ2-5,.,CASSRPSLDRTETQYF,TGTGCCAGCAGTCGCCCCTCTCTCGACCGAACGGAGACCCAGTACTTC
many,TRBV5-1,TRBJ2-6,TRBD1,CASSWTGDSGANVLTF,TGCGCCAGCAGCTGGACAGGCGACTCTGGGGCCAACGTCCTGACTTTC
many,TRBV5-5,TRBJ2-3,.,CASSLDLGNPDPGDTQYF,TGTGCCAGCAGCTTGGATCTTGGGAACCCCGACCCAGGGGATACGCAGTATTTT
many,TRBV4-2,TRBJ2-1,.,CASSQGGGGNEQFF,TGTGCCAGCAGCCAAGGTGGTGGCGGGAATGAGCAGTTCTTC
many,TRBV5-1,TRBJ1-1,.,CASSLSGVGWNTEAFF,TGCGCCAGCAGCTTGTCGGGTGTTGGCTGGAACACTGAAGCTTTCTTT
many,TRBV15,TRBJ1-2,.,CATSTHKGAGYGYTF,TGTGCCACCAGCACTCACAAAGGGGCGGGGTATGGCTACACCTTC
many,TRBV10-3,TRBJ2-1,.,CAIRSGVAEQFF,TGTGCCATCAGATCAGGGGTTGCTGAGCAGTTCTTC
many,TRBV5-1,TRBJ2-3,.,CASSLATADTQYF,TGCGCCAGCAGCTTGGCGACAGCGGATACGCAGTATTTT
many,TRBV28,TRBJ1-3,.,CASSFPLEQASANTIYF,TGTGCCAGCAGTTTCCCCTTGGAGCAGGCGTCTGCAAACACCATATATTTT
many,TRBV20-1,TRBJ2-1,.,CSARILQQVSDEQFF,TGCAGTGCTAGAATCCTTCAGCAAGTCTCAGATGAGCAGTTCTTC
many,TRBV3-1,TRBJ1-5,TRBD1,CASSLTGAINQPQHF,TGTGCCAGCAGCCTCACAGGGGCCATCAATCAGCCCCAGCATTTT
many,TRBV20-1,TRBJ2-7,TRBD1,CSARNQDRAISYEQYF,TGCAGTGCTCGAAATCAAGACAGGGCTATCTCCTACGAGCAGTACTTC
few,TRBV11-2,TRBJ1-3,TRBD1,CASSLVGGQGTGNTIYF,TGTGCCAGCAGCTTAGTCGGAGGACAGGGGACTGGAAACACCATATATTTT
many,TRBV3-1,TRBJ1-1,.,CASSQEDSYLFEAFF,TGTGCCAGCAGCCAAGAGGACAGCTATTTATTTGAAGCTTTCTTT
few,TRBV7-2,TRBJ1-6,.,CASSWNQGIGSPLHF,TGTGCCAGCAGCTGGAACCAGGGAATAGGGTCACCCCTCCACTTT
.,TRBV6-2/TRBV6-3,TRBJ2-7,.,CASSPGWYEQYF,TGTGCCAGCAGCCCAGGGTGGTACGAGCAGTACTTC
many,TRBV7-6,TRBJ2-1,TRBD1,CASSLDGGTGGWNEQFF,TGTGCCAGCAGCTTAGATGGAGGGACAGGCGGGTGGAATGAGCAGTTCTTC
many,TRBV7-2,TRBJ2-7,.,CASSNPGIWVYEQYF,TGTGCCAGCAGCAACCCAGGGATTTGGGTATACGAGCAGTACTTC
few,TRBV11-2,TRBJ2-1,TRBD1,CASSFSGQGNERNEQFF,TGTGCCAGCAGCTTTTCCGGACAGGGAAACGAGCGCAATGAGCAGTTCTTC
few,TRBV25-1,TRBJ1-2,.,CASRGGTPGHYGYTF,TGTGCCAGCAGGGGGGGGACACCGGGGCACTATGGCTACACCTTC
many,TRBV5-5,TRBJ2-2,TRBD1,CASSTEPGQGNTGELFF,TGTGCCAGCAGCACCGAACCGGGACAGGGGAACACCGGGGAGCTGTTTTTT
many,TRBV6-6,TRBJ2-5,.,CASSYSTGTGETQYF,TGTGCCAGCAGTTACTCGACGGGGACGGGCGAGACCCAGTACTTC
many,TRBV24-1,TRBJ2-3,.,CATSDDDGTDTQYF,TGTGCCACCAGTGATGACGACGGCACAGATACGCAGTATTTT
many,TRBV12-3/TRBV12-4,TRBJ1-4,TRBD1,CASSSPNDRGGEKLFF,TGTGCCAGCAGTTCACCCAACGACAGGGGAGGAGAAAAACTGTTTTTT
many,TRBV7-2,TRBJ2-6,.,CASSSTIPGANVLTF,TGTGCCAGCAGCTCCACTATACCTGGGGCCAACGTCCTGACTTTC
medium-sized,TRBV20-1,TRBJ1-2,TRBD1,CSARAGGYGYTF,TGCAGTGCTAGAGCAGGGGGCTATGGCTACACCTTC
many,TRBV19,TRBJ1-1,.,CASSSYRDAEAFF,TGTGCCAGTAGCTCTTATCGGGACGCTGAAGCTTTCTTT
many,TRBV11-2,TRBJ2-5,.,CASSLDGVRGETQYF,TGTGCCAGCAGCTTAGATGGGGTGAGGGGAGAGACCCAGTACTTC
many,TRBV3-1,TRBJ1-1,.,CASSQEWGRNTEAFF,TGTGCCAGCAGCCAAGAATGGGGGCGGAACACTGAAGCTTTCTTT
.,TRBV30,TRBJ2-1,.,CAWSAWTGNEQFF,TGTGCCTGGAGTGCATGGACTGGGAATGAGCAGTTCTTC